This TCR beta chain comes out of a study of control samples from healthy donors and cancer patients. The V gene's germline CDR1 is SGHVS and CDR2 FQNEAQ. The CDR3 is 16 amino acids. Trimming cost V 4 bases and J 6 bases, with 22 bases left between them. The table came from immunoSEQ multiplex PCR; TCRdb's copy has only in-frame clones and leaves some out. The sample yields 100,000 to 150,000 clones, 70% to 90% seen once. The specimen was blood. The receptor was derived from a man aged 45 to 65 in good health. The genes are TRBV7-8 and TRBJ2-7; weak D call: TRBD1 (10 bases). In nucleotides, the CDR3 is TGTGCCAGCAGCTCAAAGACAGGGGGCGGGGGGGGCGAGCAGTACTTC. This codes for CASSSKTGGGGGEQYF.